These T cell receptor beta chains were read from a single sample in a study of identical twins. MiXCR, run by TCRdb on the 5' RACE reads, gives a single entry per CDR3 protein. This sample yields hundreds of thousands of distinct CDR3 sequences, of which just over 7% are seen a single time; roughly 1.6% belongs to the top ten. This sample also belongs to another study, concerning yellow fever vaccine responses in identical twins.

The sample comprised PBMCs. The receptors shown here come from a woman younger than 35 in good health. Both conserved end residues are part of each CDR3. The D gene is left open where the match is weak. Clone size, where shown, is once, few, many, or a class for clones that have expanded.

length	J	D	V	size	CDR3	DNA
12	TRBJ2-5	NA	TRBV12-3/TRBV12-4	few	CASSSLRETQYF	TGTGCCAGCAGTTCCCTTCGCGAGACCCAGTACTTC
16	TRBJ2-1	TRBD2	TRBV9	NA	CASSLLAGAPYNEQFF	TGTGCCAGCAGCTTATTAGCGGGAGCCCCCTACAATGAGCAGTTCTTC
13	TRBJ1-1	TRBD1	TRBV29-1	many	CSGQQGAGTEAFF	TGCAGCGGGCAACAGGGGGCCGGAACTGAAGCTTTCTTT
14	TRBJ2-7	TRBD1	TRBV5-5	NA	CASSVHRGSYEQYF	TGTGCCAGCAGTGTCCACAGGGGCTCCTACGAGCAGTACTTC
15	TRBJ2-5	NA	TRBV28	many	CASSPDRLSRETQYF	TGTGCCAGCAGTCCCGACAGACTTAGTAGGGAGACCCAGTACTTC
14	TRBJ1-1	NA	TRBV5-5	NA	CASSLAGPLFEAFF	TGTGCCAGCAGCTTGGCGGGGCCGTTGTTTGAAGCTTTCTTT
15	TRBJ2-1	TRBD2	TRBV5-6	many	CASRPLAESYNEQFF	TGTGCCAGCAGACCACTAGCGGAATCCTACAATGAGCAGTTCTTC
16	TRBJ1-5	NA	TRBV7-8	many	CASSLFLAGSNQPQHF	TGTGCCAGCAGCTTATTCTTAGCTGGTAGCAATCAGCCCCAGCATTTT
15	TRBJ2-5	NA	TRBV14	few	CASSQVGPWGETQYF	TGTGCCAGCAGCCAAGTCGGCCCGTGGGGGGAGACCCAGTACTTC
13	TRBJ2-2	NA	TRBV29-1	NA	CSAGTKLTGELFF	TGCAGCGCCGGAACCAAACTCACCGGGGAGCTGTTTTTT
15	TRBJ2-6	NA	TRBV28	many	CASSPHTSGANVLTF	TGTGCCAGCAGTCCCCATACGTCCGGGGCCAACGTCCTGACTTTC